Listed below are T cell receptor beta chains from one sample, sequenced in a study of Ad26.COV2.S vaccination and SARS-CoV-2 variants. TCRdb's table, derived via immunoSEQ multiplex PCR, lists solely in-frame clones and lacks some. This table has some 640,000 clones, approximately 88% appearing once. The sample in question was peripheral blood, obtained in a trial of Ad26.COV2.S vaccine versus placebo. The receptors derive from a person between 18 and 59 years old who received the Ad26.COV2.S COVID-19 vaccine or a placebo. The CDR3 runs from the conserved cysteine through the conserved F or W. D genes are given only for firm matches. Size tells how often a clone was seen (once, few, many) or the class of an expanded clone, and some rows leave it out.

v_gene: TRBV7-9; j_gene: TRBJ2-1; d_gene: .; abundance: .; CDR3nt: TGTGCCAGCAGCGGCAGCAGCTCCTACAATGAGCAGTTCTTC; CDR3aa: CASSGSSSYNEQFF
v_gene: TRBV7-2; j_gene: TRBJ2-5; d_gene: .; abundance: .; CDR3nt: TGTGCCAGCAGCCCTATCTCAGGGCAAGAGACCCAGTACTTC; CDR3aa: CASSPISGQETQYF
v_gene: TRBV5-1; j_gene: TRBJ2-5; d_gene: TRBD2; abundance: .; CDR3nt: TGCGCCAGCAGCATGGGACTAGCGGGAGTGGAGACCCAGTACTTC; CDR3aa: CASSMGLAGVETQYF
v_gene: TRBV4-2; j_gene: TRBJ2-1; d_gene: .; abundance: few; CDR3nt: TGTGCCAGCAGCCCTACTAGCTTCGATGAGCAGTTCTTC; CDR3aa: CASSPTSFDEQFF
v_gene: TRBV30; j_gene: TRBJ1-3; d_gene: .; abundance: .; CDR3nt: TGTGCCTGGTGCTGGGTCTCTGGAAACACCATATATTTT; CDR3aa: CAWCWVSGNTIYF
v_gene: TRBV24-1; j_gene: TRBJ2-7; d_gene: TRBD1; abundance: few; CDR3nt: TGTGCCACCAGTGACCCGGGACAGGGAGATACCTACGAGCAGTACTTC; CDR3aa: CATSDPGQGDTYEQYF
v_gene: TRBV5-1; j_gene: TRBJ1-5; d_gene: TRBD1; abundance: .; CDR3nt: TGCGCCAGCAGCTCAGGACAGGGGAACAATCAGCCCCAGCATTTT; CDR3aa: CASSSGQGNNQPQHF
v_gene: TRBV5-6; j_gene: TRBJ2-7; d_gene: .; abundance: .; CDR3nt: TGTGCCAGCTCGGAGGAGGGGCTCGAGCAGTACTTC; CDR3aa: CASSEEGLEQYF
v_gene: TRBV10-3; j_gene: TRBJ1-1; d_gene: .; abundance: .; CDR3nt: TGTGCCATCAGTGAGTCGGACGGCATCGGGGGAGGGGCTTTCTTT; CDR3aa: CAISESDGIGGGAFF
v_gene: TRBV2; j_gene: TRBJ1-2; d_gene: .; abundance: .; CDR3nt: TGTGCCAGCACTGAGAGTTGGGAGGGGCAGAATGGCTACACCTTC; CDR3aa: CASTESWEGQNGYTF
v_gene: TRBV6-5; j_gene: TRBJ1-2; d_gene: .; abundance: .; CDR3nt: TGTGCCAGCAGTTACTCACCGACAGCAGCCTATGGCTACACCTTC; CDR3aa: CASSYSPTAAYGYTF
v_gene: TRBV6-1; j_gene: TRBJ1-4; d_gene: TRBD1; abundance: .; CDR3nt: TGTGCCAGCAGTGACGGTAGGACAGGCCTTAATGAAAAACTGTTTTTT; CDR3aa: CASSDGRTGLNEKLFF
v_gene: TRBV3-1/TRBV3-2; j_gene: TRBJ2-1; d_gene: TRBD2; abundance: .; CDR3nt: TGTGCCAGCAGCCAAGATCTGGCTAGCGGACACAATGAGCAGTTCTTC; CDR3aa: CASSQDLASGHNEQFF
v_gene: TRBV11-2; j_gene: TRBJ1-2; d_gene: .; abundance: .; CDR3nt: TGTGCCAGCAGCCCGTCAGAGAACTATGGCTACACCTTC; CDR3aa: CASSPSENYGYTF
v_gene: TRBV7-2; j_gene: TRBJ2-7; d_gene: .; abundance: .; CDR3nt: TGTGCCAGCAGCTTAGTGGTGGGGGGGGGCCGATCCGAGCAGTACTTC; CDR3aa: CASSLVVGGGRSEQYF
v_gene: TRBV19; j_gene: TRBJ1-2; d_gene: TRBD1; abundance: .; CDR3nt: TGTGCCAGTAACCTCCGGGACAGGGTGTTCGGCTACACCTTC; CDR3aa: CASNLRDRVFGYTF
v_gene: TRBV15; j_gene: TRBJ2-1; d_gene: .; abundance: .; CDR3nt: TGTGCCACCAGCAGATCTCACGATGAGCAGTTCTTC; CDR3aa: CATSRSHDEQFF
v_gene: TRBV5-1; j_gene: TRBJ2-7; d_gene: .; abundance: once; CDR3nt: TGCGCCAGCAGCTGGACTAATCAGGATGAGCAGTACTTC; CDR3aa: CASSWTNQDEQYF
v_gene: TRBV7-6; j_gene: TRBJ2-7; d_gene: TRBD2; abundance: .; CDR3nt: TGTGCCAGCAGCTCCGCGACAGGGTGGGGACTAGCGGGAGAGGGGACCTACGAGCAGTACTTC; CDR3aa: CASSSATGWGLAGEGTYEQYF
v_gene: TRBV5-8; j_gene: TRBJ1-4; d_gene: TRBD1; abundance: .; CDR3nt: TGTGCCAGCAACCCGGGACAGGGGGCGCGAAATGAAAAACTGTTTTTT; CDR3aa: CASNPGQGARNEKLFF
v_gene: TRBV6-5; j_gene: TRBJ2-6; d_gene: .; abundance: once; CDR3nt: TGTGCCAGCAGACAGGCTGGGGCCAACGTCCTGACTTTC; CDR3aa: CASRQAGANVLTF
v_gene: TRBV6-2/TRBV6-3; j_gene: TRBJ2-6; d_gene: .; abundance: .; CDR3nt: TGTGCCAGCAGTTATAGTGGGGCCAACGTCCTGACTTTC; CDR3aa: CASSYSGANVLTF
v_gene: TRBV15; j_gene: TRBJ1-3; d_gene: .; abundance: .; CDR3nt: TGTGCCACCAGCAGAGGTCAACTCTCTGGAAACACCATATATTTT; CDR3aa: CATSRGQLSGNTIYF
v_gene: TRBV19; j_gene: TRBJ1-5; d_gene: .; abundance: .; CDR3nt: TGTGCCAGTAGTATGGCCAGGGAGTGGAATCAGCCCCAGCATTTT; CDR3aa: CASSMAREWNQPQHF
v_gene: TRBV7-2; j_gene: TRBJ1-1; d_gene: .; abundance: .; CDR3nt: TGTGCCAGCAGCTTATTAGGGGTTGGGGTTGAAGCTTTCTTT; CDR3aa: CASSLLGVGVEAFF
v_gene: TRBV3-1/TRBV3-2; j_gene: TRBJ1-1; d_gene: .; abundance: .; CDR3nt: TGTGCCAGCGGACAGAACACTGAAGCTTTCTTT; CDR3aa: CASGQNTEAFF
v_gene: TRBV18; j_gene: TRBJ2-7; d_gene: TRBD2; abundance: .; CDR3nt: TGTGCCAGCTCACCCGCTAGCGGGGGCTACGAGCAGTACTTC; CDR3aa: CASSPASGGYEQYF